The rows below give T cell receptor beta chains drawn from one sample of a study of blood T cell repertoires in COVID-19. Profiled with immunoSEQ multiplex PCR; TCRdb holds only in-frame clones, not every one. This table has 150,000 to 170,000 clones, around 83% appearing once. Specimen: peripheral blood. Receptors were obtained from a woman aged 55-70 years with acute or convalescent COVID-19. Both conserved end residues are part of each CDR3. The D gene is left open where the match is weak. Size is omitted from some rows. Given values are once, few, many or a class for expanded clones.

d_call	v_call	j_call	clone_size	cdr3_nt	cdr3_aa
NA	TRBV4-1	TRBJ2-5	NA	TGCGCCAGCAGCCAAGCCGGAGGGACCCAGTACTTC	CASSQAGGTQYF
NA	TRBV6-4	TRBJ1-1	NA	TGTGCCAGCAGTGAAGGGGTTAACACTGAAGCTTTCTTT	CASSEGVNTEAFF
TRBD1	TRBV5-1	TRBJ1-1	NA	TGCGCCAGCAGCTTCGGACAGGGACCGAACACTGAAGCTTTCTTT	CASSFGQGPNTEAFF
NA	TRBV3-1/TRBV3-2	TRBJ1-3	few	TGTGCCGTCTCTCCGACTCCCGACTCTGGAAACACCATATATTTT	CAVSPTPDSGNTIYF
NA	TRBV5-8	TRBJ2-5	NA	TGTGCCAGCAGCTTGGGACAGGCCATGGGGACCCAGTACTTC	CASSLGQAMGTQYF
NA	TRBV7-8	TRBJ1-2	NA	TGTGCCAGCAGCTCACAGGGTGAGAGTGGCTACACCTTC	CASSSQGESGYTF
NA	TRBV27	TRBJ2-7	NA	TGTGCCAGCAGTCTCCGGGGCTCCTACGAGCAGTACTTC	CASSLRGSYEQYF
NA	TRBV6-5	TRBJ1-1	once	TGTGCCAGCAGTTACAGGTTGGGACATTCGAACACTGAAGCTTTCTTT	CASSYRLGHSNTEAFF
NA	TRBV19	TRBJ1-5	NA	TGTGCCAGTAGTATAGATAAGGGGAGACTAGGGAATCAGCCCCAGCATTTT	CASSIDKGRLGNQPQHF
TRBD1	TRBV12-5	TRBJ2-1	few	TGTGCTAGTGGTCAGCCGACAGGGGCATCCTACAATGAGCAGTTCTTC	CASGQPTGASYNEQFF
TRBD1	TRBV5-1	TRBJ1-5	NA	TGCGCCAGCAGCTTGGCCGGGACAGGCTATCAGCCCCAGCATTTT	CASSLAGTGYQPQHF
NA	TRBV9	TRBJ1-2	NA	TGTGCCAGCAGCGTAGATGGGATGCAGGGCGGCTACACCTTC	CASSVDGMQGGYTF
TRBD1	TRBV11-2	TRBJ1-1	NA	TGTGCCAGCAGCACGGCAGGGGGCAGGTACACTGAAGCTTTCTTT	CASSTAGGRYTEAFF
NA	TRBV6-6	TRBJ1-4	NA	TGTGCCAGCGGGGGAAGGGGAGGTGATGAAAAACTGTTTTTT	CASGGRGGDEKLFF
NA	TRBV5-1	TRBJ2-5	NA	TGCGCCAGCAGCTTACCCGAGGAGACCCAGTACTTC	CASSLPEETQYF
NA	TRBV28	TRBJ2-5	NA	TGTGCCAGCAGTCCAGTAGAGGGGGCGGGGCAAGAGACCCAGTACTTC	CASSPVEGAGQETQYF
TRBD1	TRBV11-2	TRBJ2-3	NA	TGTGCCAGCAGCTTAGACAGGGGGTCAGATACGCAGTATTTT	CASSLDRGSDTQYF
TRBD1	TRBV5-6	TRBJ1-5	NA	TGTGCCAGCAGCTTCCGGGACAGGGGGGGTCAGCCCCAGCATTTT	CASSFRDRGGQPQHF
NA	TRBV6-5	TRBJ2-4	NA	TGTGCCAGCAGTTACACAGGACAGAAAAACATTCAGTACTTC	CASSYTGQKNIQYF
NA	TRBV7-3	TRBJ2-3	NA	TGTGCCAGCAGCCTACAGGGAACAGATACGCAGTATTTT	CASSLQGTDTQYF
NA	TRBV6-1	TRBJ1-1	once	TGTGCCAGCAGTGAAACAGGCTATTACACTGAAGCTTTCTTT	CASSETGYYTEAFF
TRBD2	TRBV14	TRBJ2-2	NA	TGTGCCAGCAGCCAAGCACGACTAGCGGGGGGGCCGAACACCGGGGAGCTGTTTTTT	CASSQARLAGGPNTGELFF
TRBD2	TRBV30	TRBJ2-7	NA	TGTGCCTGGAGTGTATTAGTGAATAGCGGGGGTAGCTCCTACGAGCAGTACTTC	CAWSVLVNSGGSSYEQYF
TRBD1	TRBV9	TRBJ2-4	once	TGTGCCAGCAGCCCGAGGACAGGGGGAAACATTCAGTACTTC	CASSPRTGGNIQYF
NA	TRBV10-3	TRBJ1-5	once	TGTGCCATCAGTGAGGGGGCTCAGCCCCAGCATTTT	CAISEGAQPQHF
TRBD2	TRBV2	TRBJ2-3	few	TGTGCCAGCAGTGCAAATGGGGCGACACCGGGGGGGTCGGATTTT	CASSANGATPGGSDF
TRBD1	TRBV30	TRBJ1-6	NA	TGTGCCTGGAAAGGACAGGCCCTGATCCCTAATTCACCCCTCCACTTT	CAWKGQALIPNSPLHF
NA	TRBV11-2	TRBJ1-1	NA	TGTGCCAGCAGCTTAGACCGGCGGGGAAGTGAAGCTTTCTTT	CASSLDRRGSEAFF
TRBD1	TRBV7-2	TRBJ1-3	NA	TGTGCCAGCAGCTTAGCGCCGGGACAGGGTAGGATCTCTGGAAACACCATATATTTT	CASSLAPGQGRISGNTIYF
TRBD1	TRBV4-1	TRBJ1-1	NA	TGCGCCAGCAGCCAGGGACAGGGGAACACTGAAGCTTTCTTT	CASSQGQGNTEAFF
NA	TRBV30	TRBJ1-1	NA	TGTGCCTGGAGTGTACAAACAGGGAACACTGAAGCTTTCTTT	CAWSVQTGNTEAFF
NA	TRBV4-1	TRBJ2-7	NA	TGCGCCAGCAGCCAAGTGTCTCCGGGGACCTACGAGCAGTACTTC	CASSQVSPGTYEQYF
TRBD1	TRBV5-1	TRBJ2-7	NA	TGCGCCAGCAGCGCGGAGGGACAGGGGACGAGGGAGCAGTACTTC	CASSAEGQGTREQYF
NA	TRBV28	TRBJ1-1	NA	TGTGCCAGCCAGCGCGATATGAACACTGAAGCTTTCTTT	CASQRDMNTEAFF
NA	TRBV21-1	TRBJ1-6	NA	TGTGCCAGCAGCAAAGAGGCAGGGTGGAATTCACCCCTCCACTTT	CASSKEAGWNSPLHF
NA	TRBV2	TRBJ1-5	NA	TGTGCCAGCAGTGAAGGGGGGGAGGGGATACAGCCCCAGCATTTT	CASSEGGEGIQPQHF
NA	TRBV9	TRBJ2-7	NA	TGTGCCAGCAGCTGGGGGCAGGAGAGCTCCTACGAGCAGTACTTC	CASSWGQESSYEQYF
TRBD1	TRBV5-4	TRBJ1-6	NA	TGTGCCAGCAGGCAGGGGGCAGGTAATTCACCCCTCCACTTT	CASRQGAGNSPLHF
NA	TRBV7-2	TRBJ1-5	once	TGTGCCAGCAGCAAGGGGTACAATCAGCCCCAGCATTTT	CASSKGYNQPQHF
NA	TRBV24-1	TRBJ2-3	NA	TGTGCCACCAGTGATCCAGAAGGGGCAGATACGCAGTATTTT	CATSDPEGADTQYF
NA	TRBV28	TRBJ1-2	NA	TGTGCCAGCCTGAGAGGGTTGAACTATGGCTACACCTTC	CASLRGLNYGYTF
TRBD1	TRBV7-9	TRBJ1-5	NA	TGTGCCAGCAGCTTAGCAGGGGGCGGCCAGCCCCAGCATTTT	CASSLAGGGQPQHF
NA	TRBV7-8	TRBJ1-1	NA	TGTGCCAGCAGCTTCTTCGGTAAAGAGGACACTGAAGCTTTCTTT	CASSFFGKEDTEAFF
NA	TRBV10-1	TRBJ2-3	NA	TGCGCCAGCAGTGGGGGGCACGCAGATACGCAGTATTTT	CASSGGHADTQYF
NA	TRBV7-9	TRBJ2-5	NA	TGTGCCAGCAGCTTGCGATTTGGGACAACTGAAGAGACCCAGTACTTC	CASSLRFGTTEETQYF